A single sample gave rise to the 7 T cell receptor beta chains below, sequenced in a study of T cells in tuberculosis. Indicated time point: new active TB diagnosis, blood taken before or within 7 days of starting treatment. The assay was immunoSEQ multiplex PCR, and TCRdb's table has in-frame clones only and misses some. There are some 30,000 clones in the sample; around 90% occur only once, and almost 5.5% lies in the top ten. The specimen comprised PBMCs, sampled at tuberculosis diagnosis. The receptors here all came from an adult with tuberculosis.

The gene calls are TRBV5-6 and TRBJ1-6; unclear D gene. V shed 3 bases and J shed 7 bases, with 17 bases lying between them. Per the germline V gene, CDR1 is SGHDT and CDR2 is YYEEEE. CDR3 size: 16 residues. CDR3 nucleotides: TGTGCCAGCAGCTCCTTCCAGCCCGGGGTAAATTCACCCCTCCACTTT. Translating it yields CASSSFQPGVNSPLHF.

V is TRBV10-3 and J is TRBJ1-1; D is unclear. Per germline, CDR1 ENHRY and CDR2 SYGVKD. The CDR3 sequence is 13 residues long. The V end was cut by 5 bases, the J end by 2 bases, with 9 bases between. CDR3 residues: CAISLGSNTEAFF. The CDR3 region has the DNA TGTGCCATCAGTCTGGGGAGCAACACTGAAGCTTTCTTT.

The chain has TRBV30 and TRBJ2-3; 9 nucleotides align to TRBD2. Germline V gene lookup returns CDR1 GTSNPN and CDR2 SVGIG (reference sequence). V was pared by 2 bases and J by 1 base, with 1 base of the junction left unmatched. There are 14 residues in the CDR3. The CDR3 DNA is TGTGCCTGGAGTCGCGGGGGGGGCACAGATACGCAGTATTTT. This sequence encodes CAWSRGGGTDTQYF.

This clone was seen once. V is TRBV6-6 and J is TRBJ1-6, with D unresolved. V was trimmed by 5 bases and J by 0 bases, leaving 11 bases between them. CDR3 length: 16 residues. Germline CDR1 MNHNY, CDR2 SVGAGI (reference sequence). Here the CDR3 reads CASSQAVSSYNSPLHF. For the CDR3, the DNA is TGTGCCAGCAGTCAGGCCGTTAGCTCCTATAATTCACCCCTCCACTTT.

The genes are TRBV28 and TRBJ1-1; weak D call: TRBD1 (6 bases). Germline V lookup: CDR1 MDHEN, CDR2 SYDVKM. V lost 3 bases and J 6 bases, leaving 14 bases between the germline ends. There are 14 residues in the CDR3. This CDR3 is CASSLRLGGAEAFF. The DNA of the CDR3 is TGTGCCAGCAGTTTGAGATTAGGGGGGGCTGAAGCTTTCTTT. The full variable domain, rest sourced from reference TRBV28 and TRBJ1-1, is DVKVTQSSRYLVKRTGEKVFLECVQDMDHENMFWYRQDPGLGLRLIYFSYDVKMKEKGDIPEGYSVSREKKERFSLILESASTNQTSMYLCASSLRLGGAEAFFGQGTRLTVV.

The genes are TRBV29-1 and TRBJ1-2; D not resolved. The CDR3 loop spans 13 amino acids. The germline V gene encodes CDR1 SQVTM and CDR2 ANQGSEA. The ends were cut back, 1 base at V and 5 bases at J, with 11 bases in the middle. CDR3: CSVEGAGDYGYTF. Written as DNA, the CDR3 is TGCAGCGTTGAAGGCGCAGGCGATTATGGCTACACCTTC.

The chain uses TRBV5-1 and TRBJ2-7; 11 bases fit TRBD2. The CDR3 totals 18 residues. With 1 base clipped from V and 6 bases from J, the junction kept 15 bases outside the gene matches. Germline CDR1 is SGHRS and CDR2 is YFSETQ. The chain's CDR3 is CASSLSLAGAYPISEQYF. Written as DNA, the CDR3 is TGCGCCAGCAGCTTGTCACTAGCGGGGGCATATCCCATTAGCGAGCAGTACTTC.